The source of this T cell receptor (beta chain) is a study of blood T cell repertoires in COVID-19. Whole-study context: Acute and convalescent COVID-19 specimens originated in the United States, Italy and Spain. The analysed material was cDNA or gDNA that came from T cells, B-cell-depleted T cells, or PBMCs.

Repertoires were generated with immunoSEQ multiplex PCR, while TCRdb's copy carries only in-frame clones and drops some. The profile shows roughly 250,000 clones, more than 75% of them singletons. Participants were aged roughly 18 to 89 years from around 24 US areas. Categorization into cohorts depended on clinical history that participants reported. The length of the CDR3 is 16 residues. The ends were cut back, 5 bases at V and 16 bases at J, with 29 bases in the middle. Germline values: CDR1 LNHDA, CDR2 SQIVND (reference sequence). The specimen was PBMCs or T cells enriched from blood (not recorded which). V and J are TRBV19 and TRBJ1-4; D is possibly TRBD1 (6 bases). The TCR originated in a woman aged 50 to 60 who had recovered from COVID-19. CDR3 residues: CASSATGGTGSVSPFF. The CDR3 DNA reads TGTGCCAGTAGTGCCACGGGGGGCACCGGTAGCGTATCACCGTTTTTT. The variable domain in full, with the rest retrieved from reference TRBV19 and TRBJ1-4, is DGGITQSPKYLFRKEGQNVTLSCEQNLNHDAMYWYRQDPGQGLRLIYYSQIVNDFQKGDIAEGYSVSREKKESFPLTVTSAQKNPTAFYLCASSATGGTGSVSPFFGSGTQLSVL.